The rows below give T cell receptor beta chains drawn from one sample of a study of T cell responses to AZD1222 COVID-19 vaccine. Data came from immunoSEQ multiplex PCR; TCRdb stores just in-frame clones and leaves some out. The sample has more than 95,000 clones; roughly 92% are singletons. This specimen was peripheral blood, taken on day 0 of AZD1222 vaccination. Receptors were obtained from an adult in good health. Each CDR3 is given with its conserved first and last residue. A D gene is named only where the DNA matches it firmly. Expanded clones get a size class; other rows say once, few or many, or leave the size out.

J gene: TRBJ2-2
clone size: .
D gene: TRBD1
V gene: TRBV5-1
CDR3 DNA: TGCGCCAGCAGCTTGTTGGGGACAGGGGAAACCGGGGAGCTGTTTTTT
CDR3 protein: CASSLLGTGETGELFF

J gene: TRBJ2-7
clone size: .
D gene: .
V gene: TRBV6-6
CDR3 DNA: TGTGCCAGCGGGGACAAGAGAAGCTACGAGCAGTACTTC
CDR3 protein: CASGDKRSYEQYF

J gene: TRBJ1-1
clone size: .
D gene: .
V gene: TRBV27
CDR3 DNA: TGTGCCAGCAGTTTCATTGGCTCGGGAATGAACACTGAAGCTTTCTTT
CDR3 protein: CASSFIGSGMNTEAFF

J gene: TRBJ1-4
clone size: .
D gene: .
V gene: TRBV5-8
CDR3 DNA: TGTGCCAGCAGCTTGGGTATGGGCAATGAAAAACTGTTTTTT
CDR3 protein: CASSLGMGNEKLFF

J gene: TRBJ1-5
clone size: .
D gene: TRBD1
V gene: TRBV4-1
CDR3 DNA: TGCGCCAGCAGCCGTCAACAGGGGATCAATCAGCCCCAGCATTTT
CDR3 protein: CASSRQQGINQPQHF

J gene: TRBJ1-1
clone size: .
D gene: .
V gene: TRBV12-3/TRBV12-4
CDR3 DNA: TGTGCCAGCACCATAATCGACAGCTCTGAAGCTTTCTTT
CDR3 protein: CASTIIDSSEAFF

J gene: TRBJ1-5
clone size: .
D gene: .
V gene: TRBV19
CDR3 DNA: TGTGCCAGTAGTATATTCACAGCACAAAATCAGCCCCAGCATTTT
CDR3 protein: CASSIFTAQNQPQHF

J gene: TRBJ2-2
clone size: .
D gene: TRBD2
V gene: TRBV7-2
CDR3 DNA: TGTGCCAGCAGAATAGCGGGAGCCCTTACCGGGGAGCTGTTTTTT
CDR3 protein: CASRIAGALTGELFF

J gene: TRBJ2-7
clone size: .
D gene: .
V gene: TRBV6-5
CDR3 DNA: TGTGCCAGCAGTTACTCAGCGGGCTCGTACGAGCAGTACTTC
CDR3 protein: CASSYSAGSYEQYF

J gene: TRBJ1-6
clone size: once
D gene: .
V gene: TRBV14
CDR3 DNA: TGTGCCAGCAGCCAAGCCGGATTCAGCTCCTATAATTCACCCCTCCACTTT
CDR3 protein: CASSQAGFSSYNSPLHF

J gene: TRBJ1-4
clone size: .
D gene: .
V gene: TRBV19
CDR3 DNA: TGTGCCAGTAGTATAACCCACACCTCGGGGGCTGAAAAACTGTTTTTT
CDR3 protein: CASSITHTSGAEKLFF

J gene: TRBJ1-4
clone size: .
D gene: TRBD1
V gene: TRBV7-2
CDR3 DNA: TGTGCCAGCAGCCTTGACAGGGGGAATGAAAAACTGTTTTTT
CDR3 protein: CASSLDRGNEKLFF

J gene: TRBJ1-1
clone size: once
D gene: .
V gene: TRBV3-1/TRBV3-2
CDR3 DNA: TGTGCCAGCAGCCTAGGCCCCCTCGTTAGTACTGAAGCTTTCTTT
CDR3 protein: CASSLGPLVSTEAFF

J gene: TRBJ1-4
clone size: .
D gene: .
V gene: TRBV5-1
CDR3 DNA: TGCGCCAGCAGCTTGGCCCCAGTTCAAGGTCGCGGAAAACTGTTTTTT
CDR3 protein: CASSLAPVQGRGKLFF

J gene: TRBJ2-5
clone size: .
D gene: .
V gene: TRBV5-1
CDR3 DNA: TGCGCCAGCAGCTTATTTCCGGGCAACCAAGAGACCCAGTACTTC
CDR3 protein: CASSLFPGNQETQYF

J gene: TRBJ1-1
clone size: .
D gene: .
V gene: TRBV6-5
CDR3 DNA: TGTGCCAGCAGGGGGGTTCAGTCCGCTGAAGCTTTCTTT
CDR3 protein: CASRGVQSAEAFF

J gene: TRBJ2-3
clone size: once
D gene: TRBD2
V gene: TRBV5-1
CDR3 DNA: TGCGCCAGCAGCCTTCTGGCTAGCGGGAGCGATACGCAGTATTTT
CDR3 protein: CASSLLASGSDTQYF

J gene: TRBJ1-1
clone size: once
D gene: .
V gene: TRBV27
CDR3 DNA: TGTGCCAGCAGTTTAGGGGTGAGGCCGGCGCGGAGCACTGAAGCTTTCTTT
CDR3 protein: CASSLGVRPARSTEAFF

J gene: TRBJ1-2
clone size: .
D gene: .
V gene: TRBV28
CDR3 DNA: TGTGCCAGCAGTGCCCCGTGGGGCTATGGCTACACCTTC
CDR3 protein: CASSAPWGYGYTF

J gene: TRBJ2-7
clone size: .
D gene: .
V gene: TRBV27
CDR3 DNA: TGTGCCAGCAGTCCAAGGGGACCAAACTTCTCCCAGCAGTACTTC
CDR3 protein: CASSPRGPNFSQQYF